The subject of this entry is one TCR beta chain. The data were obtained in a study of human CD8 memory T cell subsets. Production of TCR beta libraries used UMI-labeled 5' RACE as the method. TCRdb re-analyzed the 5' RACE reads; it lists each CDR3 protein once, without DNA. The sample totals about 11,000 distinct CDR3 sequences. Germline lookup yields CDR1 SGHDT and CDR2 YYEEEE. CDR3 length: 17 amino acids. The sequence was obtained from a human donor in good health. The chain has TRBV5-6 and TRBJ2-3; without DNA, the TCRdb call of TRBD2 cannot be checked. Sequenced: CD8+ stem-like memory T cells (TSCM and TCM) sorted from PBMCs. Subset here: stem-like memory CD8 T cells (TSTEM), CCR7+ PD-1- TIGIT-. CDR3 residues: CASSSMEGGRNTDTQYF. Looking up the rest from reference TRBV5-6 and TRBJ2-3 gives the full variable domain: DAGVTQSPTHLIKTRGQQVTLRCSPKSGHDTVSWYQQALGQGPQFIFQYYEEEERQRGNFPDRFSGHQFPNYSSELNVNALLLGDSALYLCASSSMEGGRNTDTQYFGPGTRLTVL.